Presented here are 27 T cell receptor beta chains from one specimen sequenced in a study of spatial heterogeneity in lung cancer. Study-level results: In tumors, expanded intratumoral alpha and beta TCR counts tracked mutation counts.

Their recognized antigens are unknown. TCRdb fed the 5' RACE reads into MiXCR, producing one record per CDR3 protein. Of 10,000 to 15,000 distinct CDR3 sequences in the sample, 5.5% to 8.5% were seen once. Indicated time point: sample taken at primary tumor resection. The sequences come from lung tumor tissue, collected at surgery. These receptors originate from a female donor with early-stage non-small cell lung cancer.

This clonotype was observed at least ten times. The V gene is TRBV20-1, the J gene TRBJ1-4; D is uncertain. Trimming pared 8 bases from V and 7 bases from J, leaving 20 bases between. The CDR3 covers 14 residues. Germline CDR1 DFQATT, CDR2 SNEGSKA (reference sequence). The CDR3 bases are TGCAGTACCAACCCCGGCCCGGGCGGTGAAAAACTGTTTTTT. This codes for CSTNPGPGGEKLFF.

By share, this clonotype counts as medium-sized. The V gene is TRBV6-5, the J gene TRBJ1-6; D perhaps matches TRBD1 (5 bases). From germline, CDR1 is MNHEY and CDR2 SVGAGI. V shed 6 bases and J shed 9 bases, with 15 bases lying between them. This CDR3 is 14 amino acids long. The CDR3 DNA is TGTGCCAGCAGGCTACCAGGGTTTGGTTCACCCCTCCACTTT. It yields the protein CASRLPGFGSPLHF.

This clonotype is medium-sized in the sample. The rearrangement uses TRBV5-5 and TRBJ2-2; D not certain. Germline values: CDR1 SGHKS, CDR2 YYEKEE (reference sequence). The V end was cut by 1 base, the J end by 4 bases, with 14 bases between. The length of the CDR3 is 16 residues. The CDR3 coding sequence is TGTGCCAGCAGCTTGCGCCCCTCCTCGGGCACCGGGGAGCTGTTTTTT. This gives the protein CASSLRPSSGTGELFF.

This clonotype qualifies as medium-sized (0.01 to 0.1%). This chain connects TRBV5-1 to TRBJ1-5; 8 nucleotides align to TRBD1. Germline V CDR1 and CDR2: SGHRS, YFSETQ. V dropped 4 bases and J dropped 2; count of bases not matched to a gene: 5. The CDR3 is 15 residues long. Here the CDR3 reads CASSPEGQGNQPQHF. The DNA of the CDR3 is TGCGCCAGCAGCCCGGAGGGACAGGGCAATCAGCCCCAGCATTTT. Using reference TRBV5-1 and TRBJ1-5 for the parts outside the CDR3, the full variable domain is KAGVTQTPRYLIKTRGQQVTLSCSPISGHRSVSWYQQTPGQGLQFLFEYFSETQRNKGNFPGRFSGRQFSNSRSEMNVSTLELGDSALYLCASSPEGQGNQPQHFGDGTRLSIL.

This clonotype was recorded at least ten times. V gene TRBV18 combines with J gene TRBJ2-5, with unresolved D. This CDR3 has 12 residues. Per germline, CDR1 KGHSH and CDR2 LQKENI. Trimming cost V 5 bases and J 2 bases, with 6 bases left between them. The CDR3, as DNA: TGTGCCAGCTCAGTAGATCAAGAGACCCAGTACTTC. Translating it yields CASSVDQETQYF.

This clonotype showed up many times. The chain uses TRBV7-2 and TRBJ2-7, with D possibly TRBD2 on 5 matching bases. The ends were cut back, 5 bases at V and 0 bases at J, with 17 bases in the middle. The CDR3 spans 16 residues. Germline CDR1 reads SGHTA; CDR2 reads FQGNSA. CDR3 bases: TGTGCCAGCAGCCGAGGAGGTCCCTGGAGCTCCTACGAGCAGTACTTC. Residues: CASSRGGPWSSYEQYF.

This clonotype was observed many times. The chain carries TRBV29-1 and TRBJ1-1; D may be TRBD1 (5 bases). V gave up 7 bases and J gave up 5 bases, with 17 bases separating them. The CDR3 is 13 amino acids. The V gene's germline CDR1 is SQVTM and CDR2 ANQGSEA. The CDR3 sequence is CSALEGRRTEAFF. CDR3 DNA sequence: TGCAGCGCCCTGGAGGGGCGAAGGACTGAAGCTTTCTTT. Based on the CDR3 plus reference TRBV29-1 and TRBJ1-1, the full variable domain is SAVISQKPSRDICQRGTSLTIQCQVDSQVTMMFWYRQQPGQSLTLIATANQGSEATYESGFVIDKFPISRPNLTFSTLTVSNMSPEDSSIYLCSALEGRRTEAFFGQGTRLTVV.

The chain recombines TRBV11-3 with TRBJ2-2, with 15 positions matching TRBD2. V gave up 5 bases and J gave up 6 bases; unmatched junction bases: 4. The CDR3 totals 16 residues. Per germline, CDR1 SGHNT and CDR2 YENEEA. CDR3 coding DNA: TGTGCCAGCAGCACCGGACTAGCGGGAGGGCCCGGGGAGCTGTTTTTT. It specifies CASSTGLAGGPGELFF.

This clonotype is termed medium-sized. The chain joins TRBV24-1 to TRBJ1-2; 7 bases align to TRBD1. The germline V gene has CDR1 KGHDR and CDR2 SFDVKD. The CDR3 contains 15 residues. V trimming: 4 bases; J trimming: 2 bases; junction bases outside the gene matches: 6. CDR3 loop: CATSDKSTGNYGYTF. CDR3 bases: TGTGCCACCAGTGACAAATCGACAGGGAACTATGGCTACACCTTC.

The rearrangement joins TRBV29-1 to TRBJ2-3; the match to TRBD2 covers 15 bases. This CDR3 spans 17 amino acids. Germline V gene data show CDR1 as SQVTM and CDR2 as ANQGSEA. V lost 7 bases to trimming and J lost 4 bases; unmatched junction nucleotides: 12. In DNA, the CDR3 is TGCAGCGCAGGACTAGCGGGGGGGCTTTTCGTCCCAGATACGCAGTATTTT. It encodes CSAGLAGGLFVPDTQYF.

This clonotype was found many times. The V gene is TRBV5-1, the J gene TRBJ2-7, with 7 bases aligning to TRBD1. Germline V CDR1 and CDR2: SGHRS, YFSETQ. The CDR3 is 14 amino acids. The trim removed 1 base at V and 5 bases at J, leaving 6 bases unmatched. This chain's CDR3 is CASSLQGELHEQYF. The DNA of the CDR3 is TGCGCCAGCAGCTTGCAGGGGGAGCTACACGAGCAGTACTTC. The full variable domain, rest sourced from reference TRBV5-1 and TRBJ2-7, is KAGVTQTPRYLIKTRGQQVTLSCSPISGHRSVSWYQQTPGQGLQFLFEYFSETQRNKGNFPGRFSGRQFSNSRSEMNVSTLELGDSALYLCASSLQGELHEQYFGPGTRLTVT.

This clonotype was counted many times. The V call is TRBV10-3, the J call TRBJ2-4, with TRBD2 as a possible D gene (6 bases). V dropped 4 bases and J dropped 9 bases, with 13 bases sitting between them. The CDR3 spans 13 residues. The germline gives CDR1 ENHRY, CDR2 SYGVKD. CDR3 bases: TGTGCCATCAGTGTAAGGGTGGAGGGCATTCAGTACTTC. It translates to CAISVRVEGIQYF.

The chain employs TRBV3-1 and TRBJ2-5; no clear D gene. The V and J ends lost 5 bases and 1 base respectively, with 11 bases between them. The germline gives CDR1 LGHDT, CDR2 YNNKEL (reference sequence). This CDR3 region has 14 residues. CDR3 residues: CASSNGPFQETQYF. In DNA, the CDR3 is TGTGCCAGCAGCAACGGGCCTTTCCAAGAGACCCAGTACTTC.

This clonotype has at least ten counts. V gene TRBV7-2 combines with J gene TRBJ2-7; possible D gene TRBD2, 6 bases. The CDR3 covers 15 residues. Trimming shortened V by 1 base and J by 4 bases, and 14 bases separated the two germline ends. Germline assignment: CDR1 SGHTA and CDR2 FQGNSA. CDR3 DNA sequence: TGTGCCAGCAGCTTAGTACAGGAGGGCCCATACGAGCAGTACTTC. It is translated as CASSLVQEGPYEQYF.

This clonotype was seen at least ten times. The chain employs TRBV7-3 and TRBJ2-3; D perhaps matches TRBD2 (6 bases). This CDR3 region has 13 residues. Trimming left V 5 bases short and J 5 bases short, with 11 bases between. CDR1 is SGHTA, CDR2 FQGTGA, per germline. CDR3 residues: CASSPGTGDTQYF. Here the CDR3 DNA reads TGTGCCAGCAGCCCAGGGACTGGAGATACGCAGTATTTT.

This clonotype is termed medium-sized. This rearrangement joins TRBV5-4 to TRBJ2-5, with TRBD1 matching 7 bases. The germline V gene encodes CDR1 SGHNT and CDR2 YYREEE (reference sequence). V lost 0 bases to trimming and J lost 5 bases; unmatched junction nucleotides: 4. This CDR3 has 14 amino acids. CDR3 in DNA: TGTGCCAGCAGCTTGGGAGACAGGGAGGAGACCCAGTACTTC. Protein sequence: CASSLGDREETQYF.

By share of the sample, this clonotype is medium-sized. The chain recombines TRBV2 with TRBJ2-7; 7 positions agree with TRBD2. V trimming: 7 bases; J trimming: 3 bases; junction bases outside the gene matches: 6. This CDR3 region has 13 residues. CDR1 is SNHLY, CDR2 FYNNEI, per germline. The CDR3 loop reads CASTPGRDYEQYF. The CDR3 nucleotides are TGTGCCAGCACCCCGGGGAGGGACTACGAGCAGTACTTC.

By share, this clonotype ranks as medium-sized (0.01 to 0.1%). The chain links TRBV20-1 to TRBJ1-1, with unresolved D. CDR3 length: 10 amino acids. V was shortened by 4 bases and J by 8 bases, with 8 bases between the two germline ends. CDR1 is DFQATT, CDR2 SNEGSKA, per germline (reference sequence). The CDR3 DNA follows: TGCAGTGCTATGGCCAACGAAGCTTTCTTT. It specifies CSAMANEAFF.

This rearrangement joins TRBV7-2 to TRBJ2-7, with 10 bases aligning to TRBD1. CDR3 length: 14 amino acids. CDR1 and CDR2 (germline): SGHTA, FQGNSA. Unmatched junction bases numbered 8, after V lost 5 bases and J lost 7 bases. CDR3 region: CASSVGQGVLEQYF. In DNA form, the CDR3 reads TGTGCCAGCAGCGTAGGACAGGGGGTACTTGAGCAGTACTTC. Combining the CDR3 with reference TRBV7-2 and TRBJ2-7 gives the whole variable domain GAGVSQSPSNKVTEKGKDVELRCDPISGHTALYWYRQSLGQGLEFLIYFQGNSAPDKSGLPSDRFSAERTGGSVSTLTIQRTQQEDSAVYLCASSVGQGVLEQYFGPGTRLTVT.

The sample holds many counts of this clonotype. The rearrangement links TRBV27 to TRBJ2-7; TRBD2 aligns across 7 bases. The ends lost 7 bases at V and 3 bases at J; junction bases unmatched: 6. The CDR3 length is 13 residues. The germline V gene has CDR1 MNHEY and CDR2 SMNVEV (reference sequence). The CDR3 here is CASKREGNYEQYF. CDR3 DNA sequence: TGTGCCAGCAAGAGGGAGGGAAACTACGAGCAGTACTTC.

This clonotype was seen at least ten times. This chain joins TRBV10-3 and TRBJ2-3; possible D gene TRBD2, 5 bases. CDR3 length: 13 residues. With 10 bases removed from V and 0 bases from J, the gap between germline ends came to 11 bases. Germline V gene sequence: CDR1 ENHRY, CDR2 SYGVKD. The CDR3 nucleotides read TGTGCCACTACCCGGGAAAGCACAGATACGCAGTATTTT. Translated, it gives CATTRESTDTQYF.

This clonotype appeared once. J is TRBJ2-1 and V is TRBV6-2 or TRBV6-3; 10 bases map to TRBD2. The CDR3 runs to 17 residues. The trim removed 7 bases at V and 3 bases at J, leaving 12 bases unmatched. Germline values: CDR1 MNHEY, CDR2 SVGEGT. This CDR3 is CASTDGPTSGIYNEQFF. CDR3 DNA sequence: TGTGCCAGCACCGACGGCCCAACTAGCGGGATCTACAATGAGCAGTTCTTC.

This clonotype was picked up many times. Mismatch with germline at one junction end may stem from a read error. This chain joins TRBV12-3 or TRBV12-4 and TRBJ2-1; the match to TRBD2 covers 12 bases. This CDR3 contains 16 residues. CDR3 in amino acids: CASSRLAGGSSNEQFF. CDR3 nucleotide sequence: TGTGCCAGCAGCCGTCTAGCGGGAGGGTCCTCCAATGAGCAGTTCTTC.

This clonotype was counted ten times or more. The chain couples TRBV7-2 to TRBJ2-7, with D perhaps assigned TRBD1 or TRBD2 (6 bases each). Between the trimmed V and J ends, which lost 2 bases and 2 bases, there was a span of 19 bases. The length of the CDR3 is 17 residues. Germline CDR1 is SGHTA and CDR2 is FQGNSA. CDR3 region: CASSLRALGGQPYEQYF. The CDR3 nucleotides are TGTGCCAGCAGCTTAAGGGCGTTGGGGGGACAACCCTACGAGCAGTACTTC.

This clonotype was picked up many times. This sequence joins TRBV6-6 and TRBJ1-5; the D gene is possibly TRBD1 (5 bases). V lost 2 bases and J lost 4, with 15 bases in between. Per the germline V gene, CDR1 is MNHNY and CDR2 is SVGAGI (reference sequence). CDR3 length: 16 residues. CDR3: CASSYLWDGGNQPQHF. The CDR3 DNA reads TGTGCCAGCAGTTACCTATGGGACGGCGGGAATCAGCCCCAGCATTTT.

This clonotype was counted at least ten times. The chain is built from TRBV29-1 and TRBJ1-1; D is possibly TRBD1 (6 bases). Germline-derived CDR1 and CDR2 are SQVTM and ANQGSEA. CDR3 length equals 14 residues. Trimming cost V 0 bases and J 5 bases, with 13 bases left between them. The CDR3 loop reads CSVEEIWTVTEAFF. CDR3 DNA: TGCAGCGTTGAAGAGATCTGGACAGTTACTGAAGCTTTCTTT.

In its sample, this clonotype was seen many times. CDR3 residues: CASSQEQGAGGYTF. In DNA form, the CDR3 reads TGCGCCAGCAGCCAAGAACAGGGGGCGGGTGGCTACACCTTC. The genes are TRBV4-3 and TRBJ1-2, with 9 bases lining up with TRBD1. From germline, CDR1 is LGHNA and CDR2 YSLEER. This CDR3 has 14 amino acids. V gave up 0 bases and J gave up 7 bases; unmatched junction bases: 3.